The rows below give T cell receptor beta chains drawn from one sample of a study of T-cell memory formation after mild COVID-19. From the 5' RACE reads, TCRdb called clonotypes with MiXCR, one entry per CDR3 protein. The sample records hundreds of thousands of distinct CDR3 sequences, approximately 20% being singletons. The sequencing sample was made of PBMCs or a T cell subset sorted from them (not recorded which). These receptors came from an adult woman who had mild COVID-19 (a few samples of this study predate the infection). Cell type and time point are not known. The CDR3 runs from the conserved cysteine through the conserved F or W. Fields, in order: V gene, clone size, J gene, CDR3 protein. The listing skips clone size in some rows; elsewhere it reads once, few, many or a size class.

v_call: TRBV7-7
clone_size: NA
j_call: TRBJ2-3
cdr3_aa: CASSPTTGTDTQYF

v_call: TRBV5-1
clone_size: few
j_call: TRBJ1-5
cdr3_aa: CASSTGQPNQPQHF

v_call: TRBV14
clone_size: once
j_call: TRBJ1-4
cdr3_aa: CASSPRTGNEKLFF

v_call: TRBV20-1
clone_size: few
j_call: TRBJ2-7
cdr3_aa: CSAGLAGGPYEQYF

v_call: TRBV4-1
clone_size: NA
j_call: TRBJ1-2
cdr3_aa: CASSPPGQGAFGYTF

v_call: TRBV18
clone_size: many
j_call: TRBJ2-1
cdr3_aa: CASSPQGNEQFF

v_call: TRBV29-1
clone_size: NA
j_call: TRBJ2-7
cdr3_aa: CSVLGGGLLSYEQYF

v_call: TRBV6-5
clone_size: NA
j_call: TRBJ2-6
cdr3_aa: CASSYRTGTALSGANVLTF

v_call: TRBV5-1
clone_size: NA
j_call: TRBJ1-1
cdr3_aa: CASSLGTGGVGTEAFF

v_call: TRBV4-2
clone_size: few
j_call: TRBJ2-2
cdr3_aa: CASSQEAVRNTGELFF

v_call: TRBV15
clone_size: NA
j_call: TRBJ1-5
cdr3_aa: CATSRDEGPVFLHQPQHF

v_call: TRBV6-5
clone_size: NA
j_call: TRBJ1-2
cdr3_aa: CASRTQFGYTF

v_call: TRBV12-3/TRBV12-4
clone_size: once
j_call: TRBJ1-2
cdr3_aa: CASNRGPLNGYTF

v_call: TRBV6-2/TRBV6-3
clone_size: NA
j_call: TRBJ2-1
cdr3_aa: CASLAGGEREQFF

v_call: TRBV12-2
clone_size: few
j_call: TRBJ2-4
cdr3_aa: CASRPRQPKNIQYF

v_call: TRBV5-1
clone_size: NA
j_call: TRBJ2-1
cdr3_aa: CASSRLTGQYNEQFF

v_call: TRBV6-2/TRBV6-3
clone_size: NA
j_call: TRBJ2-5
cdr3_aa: CASSQITQGGETQYF

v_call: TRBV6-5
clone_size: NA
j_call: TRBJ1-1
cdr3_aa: CASIVRDGGLNTEAFF

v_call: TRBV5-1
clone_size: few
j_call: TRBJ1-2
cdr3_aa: CASSTQGANGYTF

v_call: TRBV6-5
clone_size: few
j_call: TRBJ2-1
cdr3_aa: CASNSGTSGSSYNEQFF

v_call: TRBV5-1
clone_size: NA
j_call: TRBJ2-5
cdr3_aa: CASSWARGLAGGGETQYF

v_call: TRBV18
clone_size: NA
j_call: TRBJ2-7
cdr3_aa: CASSPPAGGQEQYF

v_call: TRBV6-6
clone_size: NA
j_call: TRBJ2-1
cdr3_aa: CASRYLHNEQFF

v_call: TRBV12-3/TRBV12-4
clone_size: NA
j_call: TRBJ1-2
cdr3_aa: CASSFTAPNYGYTF

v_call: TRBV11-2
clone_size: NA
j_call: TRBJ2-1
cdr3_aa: CASSLDRGRYNEQFF

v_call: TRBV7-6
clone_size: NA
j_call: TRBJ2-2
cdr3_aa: CASSRREGSGELFF

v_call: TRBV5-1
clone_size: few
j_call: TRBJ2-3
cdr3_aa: CASSQSSGGRTDTQYF

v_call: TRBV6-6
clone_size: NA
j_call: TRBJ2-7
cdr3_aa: CASSYPSKTASYEQYF

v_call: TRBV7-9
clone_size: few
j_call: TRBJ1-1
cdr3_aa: CASRPSGADTEAFF

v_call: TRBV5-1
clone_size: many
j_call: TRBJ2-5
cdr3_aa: CASSPGLGGETQYF

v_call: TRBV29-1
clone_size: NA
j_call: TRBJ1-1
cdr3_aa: CSVETVPNTEAFF

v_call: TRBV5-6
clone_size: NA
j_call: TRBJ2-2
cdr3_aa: CASSLSSGRFTGELFF

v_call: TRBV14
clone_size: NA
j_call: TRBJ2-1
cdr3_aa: CASSQETYMPRDEQFF

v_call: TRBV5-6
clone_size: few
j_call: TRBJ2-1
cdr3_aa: CASSLDRGPHNEQFF

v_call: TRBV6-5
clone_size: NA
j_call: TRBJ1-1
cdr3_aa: CASTKGPNTEAFF